What follows are 30 T cell receptor beta chains derived from one specimen sequenced in a study of shared clonotypes between healthy human individuals. This table comes from immunoSEQ multiplex PCR, and its TCRdb copy is limited to in-frame clones, with some not included. Of 2.5 million or so clones in the sample, about 92% are singletons; the top ten hold around 0.14%. Sample: naive CD4+ T cells sorted from blood. The subset was: CD45RA+ positively selected. Receptor source: a young man in good health.

This sequence joins TRBV7-2 and TRBJ2-5, with TRBD2 as a possible D gene (6 bases). The CDR3 loop spans 15 amino acids. Looked up from germline, CDR1 is SGHTA and CDR2 is FQGNSA. Trimming stripped 1 base from V and 4 bases from J, with 13 bases between. The chain's CDR3 is CASSLDSGPRETQYF. In DNA form, the CDR3 reads TGTGCCAGCAGCTTAGACAGCGGGCCCCGAGAGACCCAGTACTTC.

As for this clone: The junction differs from germline at one of its ends, possibly a read error. This rearrangement joins TRBV2 to TRBJ2-4; D may match TRBD1 or TRBD2 (5 bases each). There are 15 residues in the CDR3. Germline CDR1 SNHLY, CDR2 FYNNEI. The CDR3 loop reads CASSDFGGAKNIQCF. The CDR3 nucleotides are TGTGCCAGCAGTGACTTTGGGGGTGCCAAAAACATTCAGTGCTTC.

The genes are TRBV5-7 and TRBJ1-1; no reliable D call. Being an ORF, TRBV5-7 has a function that is uncertain. This CDR3 contains 14 residues. V was shortened by 4 bases and J by 5 bases, with 15 bases between the two germline ends. CDR3 region: CASSPPRGGTEAFF. CDR3 in DNA: TGTGCCAGCAGCCCCCCCCGGGGAGGGACTGAAGCTTTCTTT.

Of note for this clone: Mismatch with germline at one junction end may stem from a read error. In DNA, the CDR3 is TGTGCCAGCAGTAGAGACGGGGGGCTAACTGAAGCTTTTTTT. Encoded protein: CASSRDGGLTEAFF. This rearrangement joins TRBV6-1 to TRBJ1-1; possible D gene TRBD1, 6 bases. The germline V gene encodes CDR1 MNHNS and CDR2 SASEGT. The CDR3 consists of 14 residues.

As for this clone: The sample contains more than one DNA sequence encoding this CDR3. The chain joins TRBV5-1 to TRBJ2-7; 10 bases map to TRBD2. J was trimmed by 7 bases and V by 0 bases; bases with no gene match: 1. The germline V gene encodes CDR1 SGHRS and CDR2 YFSETQ. The CDR3 spans 13 residues. The CDR3 protein is CASSLGTSGEQYF. Written as DNA, the CDR3 is TGCGCCAGCAGCTTGGGGACTAGCGGTGAGCAGTACTTC. Full variable domain (missing parts from reference TRBV5-1 and TRBJ2-7): KAGVTQTPRYLIKTRGQQVTLSCSPISGHRSVSWYQQTPGQGLQFLFEYFSETQRNKGNFPGRFSGRQFSNSRSEMNVSTLELGDSALYLCASSLGTSGEQYFGPGTRLTVT.

The chain links TRBV6-1 to TRBJ2-7, with D uncertain. Germline V gene data show CDR1 as MNHNS and CDR2 as SASEGT. The CDR3 runs to 13 residues. The V end lost 4 bases, the J end lost 0 bases, and 7 bases lay between the germline ends. CDR3 loop: CASSVVFSYEQYF. The CDR3 region has the DNA TGTGCCAGCAGTGTAGTCTTCTCCTACGAGCAGTACTTC.

About this clone: This specimen includes other DNA sequences encoding the same CDR3. The chain combines TRBV4-2 with TRBJ2-2; D perhaps matches TRBD2 (5 bases). This CDR3 spans 14 amino acids. Germline assignment: CDR1 LGHNA and CDR2 YNFKEQ. With 0 bases removed from V and 4 bases from J, the gap between germline ends came to 6 bases. The DNA of the CDR3 is TGTGCCAGCAGCCAAGATCGGGGCACCGGGGAGCTGTTTTTT. Translated, it gives CASSQDRGTGELFF.

The chain carries TRBV7-9 and TRBJ2-3, with 10 bases fitting TRBD1. The germline V gene has CDR1 SEHNR and CDR2 FQNEAQ (reference sequence). J lost 5 bases, V lost 5 bases, and 13 bases had no gene match. This CDR3 has 17 residues. CDR3 sequence: CASSQGPDRGERDTQYF. Written as DNA, the CDR3 is TGTGCCAGCAGCCAGGGCCCGGACAGGGGGGAAAGAGATACGCAGTATTTT.

The chain carries TRBV6-1 and TRBJ1-1; TRBD1 matches at 9 bases. This CDR3 region has 13 residues. Germline-derived CDR1 and CDR2 are MNHNS and SASEGT. Trimming removed 6 bases from V and 5 bases from J; junction bases left unmatched: 4. As DNA, the CDR3 is TGTGCCAGCAGGAAGACAGGGGGGACTGAAGCTTTCTTT. Amino acid sequence: CASRKTGGTEAFF.

V and J are TRBV11-2 and TRBJ2-7; a weak D match, TRBD1 (5 bases). V gave up 1 base and J gave up 2 bases, with 12 bases separating them. The CDR3 consists of 15 residues. Germline V lookup: CDR1 SGHAT, CDR2 FQNNGV. This chain's CDR3 is CASSLVDQGPYEQYF. DNA of the CDR3: TGTGCCAGCAGCTTAGTGGACCAGGGCCCCTACGAGCAGTACTTC.

The chain is built from TRBV28 and TRBJ2-5; tentative D call: TRBD2 (6 bases). The V end was cut by 6 bases, the J end by 1 base, with 12 bases between. The length of the CDR3 is 14 residues. In germline, CDR1 is MDHEN, CDR2 SYDVKM. The CDR3 protein is CASRVSGGQETQYF. CDR3 nucleotide sequence: TGTGCCAGCAGGGTTTCCGGGGGCCAAGAGACCCAGTACTTC. Supplemented by reference TRBV28 and TRBJ2-5, the full variable domain reads DVKVTQSSRYLVKRTGEKVFLECVQDMDHENMFWYRQDPGLGLRLIYFSYDVKMKEKGDIPEGYSVSREKKERFSLILESASTNQTSMYLCASRVSGGQETQYFGPGTRLLVL.

This clone occurred once. The CDR3 DNA is TGTGCCAGCAGCCGCACCGGGACAGGAAGTAACTATGGCTACACCTTC. Its translation is CASSRTGTGSNYGYTF. The chain recombines TRBV27 with TRBJ1-2; 8 bases agree with TRBD1. The trim removed 6 bases at V and 1 base at J, leaving 10 bases unmatched. Germline CDR1 is MNHEY and CDR2 is SMNVEV (reference sequence). The CDR3 spans 16 residues.

J is TRBJ2-5 and V is TRBV6-1; 7 bases are a match to TRBD1. Germline assignment: CDR1 MNHNS and CDR2 SASEGT. Trimming removed 6 bases from V and 5 bases from J; junction bases left unmatched: 9. There are 14 residues in the CDR3. CDR3 amino acids: CASSDRAKGETQYF. Written as DNA, the CDR3 is TGTGCCAGCAGCGACAGGGCCAAGGGGGAGACCCAGTACTTC.

This chain connects TRBV6-5 to TRBJ2-1; tentatively, D is TRBD2 (5 bases). CDR1 is MNHEY, CDR2 SVGAGI, per germline. CDR3 length: 14 amino acids. Trimming stripped 2 bases from V and 5 bases from J, with 10 bases between. The CDR3 DNA is TGTGCCAGCAGTTACCTAGCCGCGAACAATGAGCAGTTCTTC. This gives the protein CASSYLAANNEQFF.

Turning to this clone: The identical CDR3 is also encoded by other nucleotide sequences in the sample. The chain links TRBV7-2 to TRBJ1-2, with 8 positions matching TRBD1. V lost 0 bases, J lost 7 bases, and 1 base stayed unmatched. The CDR3 is 13 amino acids. Germline assignment: CDR1 SGHTA and CDR2 FQGNSA. The CDR3 DNA sequence: TGTGCCAGCAGCTTAGCGACAGGGGTTGGCTACACCTTC. It yields the protein CASSLATGVGYTF.

J is TRBJ2-7 and V is TRBV10-3, with 10 bases fitting TRBD2. The CDR3 loop spans 16 amino acids. Germline V gene data show CDR1 as ENHRY and CDR2 as SYGVKD. V lost 5 bases to trimming and J lost 0 bases; unmatched junction nucleotides: 7. The DNA for the CDR3 is TGTGCCATCAGTACCGGGACTAGCGCCAGCTCCTACGAGCAGTACTTC. It specifies CAISTGTSASSYEQYF.

The V call is TRBV5-4, the J call TRBJ2-7; D uncertain. V lost 0 bases, J lost 3 bases, and 10 bases lay in between. Germline assignment: CDR1 SGHNT and CDR2 YYREEE (reference sequence). The CDR3 runs to 14 residues. The CDR3 nucleotides are TGTGCCAGCAGCTTGGGGGGTGTCTTCTACGAGCAGTACTTC. Translation gives CASSLGGVFYEQYF.

This rearrangement joins TRBV30 to TRBJ2-1, with D maybe TRBD2 (6 bases). This CDR3 has 14 residues. Per the germline V gene, CDR1 is GTSNPN and CDR2 is SVGIG (reference sequence). Trimming removed 3 bases at V and 2 bases at J, with 11 bases between. CDR3: CAWRRAGTYNEQFF. The DNA for the CDR3 is TGTGCCTGGAGACGAGCGGGTACCTACAATGAGCAGTTCTTC.

The chain recombines TRBV7-2 with TRBJ2-7, with D perhaps given as TRBD1 or TRBD2 (6 bases each). V was cut by 5 bases and J by 5 bases, with 19 bases left in between. There are 15 residues in the CDR3. The germline V gene encodes CDR1 SGHTA and CDR2 FQGNSA. The CDR3 DNA reads as TGTGCCAGCAGCCCAAGAGGGGGGCTTATAGACGAGCAGTACTTC. It yields the protein CASSPRGGLIDEQYF.

The chain employs TRBV7-2 and TRBJ2-7, with 10 bases fitting TRBD2. With V trimmed by 5 bases and J by 4 bases, 14 bases remained unmatched. The CDR3 loop spans 17 amino acids. Germline CDR1 is SGHTA and CDR2 is FQGNSA. CDR3 sequence: CASSVYSGRSSLYEQYF. CDR3 sequence (DNA): TGTGCCAGCAGCGTGTATAGCGGGAGGTCCTCCCTTTACGAGCAGTACTTC. Complete variable domain (other parts from reference TRBV7-2 and TRBJ2-7): GAGVSQSPSNKVTEKGKDVELRCDPISGHTALYWYRQSLGQGLEFLIYFQGNSAPDKSGLPSDRFSAERTGGSVSTLTIQRTQQEDSAVYLCASSVYSGRSSLYEQYFGPGTRLTVT.

The rearrangement uses TRBV5-1 and TRBJ2-5; D remains ambiguous. The CDR3 loop spans 13 amino acids. CDR1 is SGHRS and CDR2 is YFSETQ in the germline V gene. Deletions cut 2 bases from V and 3 bases from J, with 8 bases between. The CDR3 reads CASSFGPEETQYF. The CDR3 DNA follows: TGCGCCAGCAGCTTCGGACCGGAAGAGACCCAGTACTTC.

The rearrangement joins TRBV4-3 to TRBJ2-6; D ambiguous. V was clipped by 1 base and J by 4 bases, with 8 bases between them. The CDR3 spans 15 residues. The V gene's germline CDR1 is LGHNA and CDR2 YSLEER. The CDR3 loop is CASSQAVLGANVLTF. DNA for the CDR3: TGCGCCAGCAGCCAAGCGGTGCTAGGGGCCAACGTCCTGACTTTC.

This sequence joins TRBV5-4 and TRBJ2-5, with D tentatively TRBD2 (6 bases). The V end was cut by 4 bases, the J end by 2 bases, with 18 bases between. The CDR3 is 16 residues long. Per the germline V gene, CDR1 is SGHNT and CDR2 is YYREEE (reference sequence). CDR3 in amino acids: CASSLGGEASQETQYF. The CDR3 region has the DNA TGTGCCAGCAGCCTAGGCGGGGAGGCGTCGCAAGAGACCCAGTACTTC.

The chain recombines TRBV7-2 with TRBJ2-7; no definite D call. CDR3 length: 12 amino acids. Trimming removed 2 bases at V and 4 bases at J, with 6 bases between. Germline loops: CDR1 SGHTA, CDR2 FQGNSA. The CDR3 nucleotides are TGTGCCAGCAGCTTACAGGTATACGAGCAGTACTTC. Translated: CASSLQVYEQYF.

This clone appeared a single time. The chain employs TRBV9 and TRBJ2-5; 7 nucleotides line up with TRBD1. J was trimmed by 5 bases and V by 0 bases; bases with no gene match: 4. This CDR3 spans 14 amino acids. Germline-derived CDR1 and CDR2 are SGDLS and YYNGEE. The CDR3 loop reads CASSVGQGLETQYF. In nucleotides, the CDR3 is TGTGCCAGCAGCGTAGGACAGGGCCTGGAGACCCAGTACTTC.

The table lists this clone with a count of one. The chain couples TRBV5-6 to TRBJ2-1; D gene ambiguous. In germline, CDR1 is SGHDT, CDR2 YYEEEE. CDR3 length equals 18 residues. V dropped 4 bases and J dropped 5 bases, with 25 bases sitting between them. The CDR3 coding sequence is TGTGCCAGCAGCGCTATCCTGCCCCACACCCCACGGAACAATGAGCAGTTCTTC. As protein: CASSAILPHTPRNNEQFF.

The rearrangement uses TRBV19 and TRBJ2-2; 8 bases match TRBD2. CDR1 is LNHDA, CDR2 SQIVND, per germline (reference sequence). The ends lost 5 bases at V and 7 bases at J; junction bases unmatched: 9. The CDR3 length is 15 residues. The CDR3 region is CASSPWTSWGGELFF. DNA of the CDR3: TGTGCCAGTAGTCCTTGGACTAGCTGGGGCGGGGAGCTGTTTTTT.

The chain has TRBV4-1 and TRBJ1-2, with no clear D. Trimming removed 0 bases from V and 7 bases from J, with 15 bases in between. Germline CDR1 reads MGHRA; CDR2 reads YSYEKL. There are 15 residues in the CDR3. The CDR3 DNA reads TGCGCCAGCAGCCAAGATCTCCTCGCCGGAGGTGGCTACACCTTC. It specifies CASSQDLLAGGGYTF.

The CDR3 DNA is TGTGCCAGCAGCTCCTACAGGGTAAATCAGCCCCAGCATTTT. Translating it yields CASSSYRVNQPQHF. V and J are TRBV6-1 and TRBJ1-5; possibly TRBD1 for D (6 bases). CDR3 length equals 14 residues. From germline, CDR1 is MNHNS and CDR2 SASEGT. Trimming took off 6 bases at V and 4 bases at J, with 13 bases between the two ends.

The chain is built from TRBV13 and TRBJ1-4, with D uncertain. The CDR3 contains 14 residues. V gave up 2 bases and J gave up 3 bases, with 7 bases separating them. The germline V gene has CDR1 PRHDT and CDR2 FYEKMQ (reference sequence). The CDR3 here is CASSLTQSNEKLFF. Written as DNA, the CDR3 is TGTGCCAGCAGCTTAACACAGTCTAATGAAAAACTGTTTTTT.